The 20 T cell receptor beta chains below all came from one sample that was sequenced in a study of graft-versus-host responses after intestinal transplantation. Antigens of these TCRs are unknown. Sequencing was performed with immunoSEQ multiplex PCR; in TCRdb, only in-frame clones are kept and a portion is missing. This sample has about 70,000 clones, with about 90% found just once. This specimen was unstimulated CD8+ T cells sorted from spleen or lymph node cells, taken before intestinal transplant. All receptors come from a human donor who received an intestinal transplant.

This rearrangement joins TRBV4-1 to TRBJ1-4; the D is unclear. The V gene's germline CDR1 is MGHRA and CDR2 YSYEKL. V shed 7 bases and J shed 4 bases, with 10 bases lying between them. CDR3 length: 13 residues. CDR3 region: CASTGIYNEKLFF. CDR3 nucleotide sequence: TGCGCCAGCACCGGGATCTATAATGAAAAACTGTTTTTT.

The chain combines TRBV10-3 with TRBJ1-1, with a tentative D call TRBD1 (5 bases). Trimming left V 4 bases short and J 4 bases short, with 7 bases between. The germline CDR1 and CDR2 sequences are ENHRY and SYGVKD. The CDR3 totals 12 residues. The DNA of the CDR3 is TGTGCCATCAGTGTGGGGGGCACTGAAGCTTTCTTT. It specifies CAISVGGTEAFF.

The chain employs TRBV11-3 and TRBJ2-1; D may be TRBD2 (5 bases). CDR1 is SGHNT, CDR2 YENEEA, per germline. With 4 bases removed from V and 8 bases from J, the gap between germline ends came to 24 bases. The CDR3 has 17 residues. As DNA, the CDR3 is TGTGCCAGCAGCTCCCCCCTAGGAGTCGGGCTCGGGGATGAGCAGTTCTTC. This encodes CASSSPLGVGLGDEQFF.

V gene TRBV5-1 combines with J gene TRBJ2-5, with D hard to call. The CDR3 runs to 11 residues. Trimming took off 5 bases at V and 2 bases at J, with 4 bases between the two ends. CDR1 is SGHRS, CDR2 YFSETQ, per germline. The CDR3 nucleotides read TGCGCCAGCAGACTGCAAGAGACCCAGTACTTC. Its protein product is CASRLQETQYF.

This chain's CDR3 is CASSYTGTGWNEQFF. CDR3 bases: TGTGCCAGCAGTTACACCGGGACAGGGTGGAATGAGCAGTTCTTC. The rearrangement links TRBV6-5 to TRBJ2-1; 9 bases are shared with TRBD1. V dropped 2 bases and J dropped 7; count of bases not matched to a gene: 6. Germline V lookup: CDR1 MNHEY, CDR2 SVGAGI. This CDR3 spans 15 amino acids.

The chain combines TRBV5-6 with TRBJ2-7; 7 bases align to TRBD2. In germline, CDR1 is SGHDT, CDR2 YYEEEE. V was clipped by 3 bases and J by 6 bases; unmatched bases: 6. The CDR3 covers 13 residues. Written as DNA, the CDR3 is TGTGCCAGCAGCTCAGGACTAGTCGGCGAGCAGTACTTC. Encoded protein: CASSSGLVGEQYF.

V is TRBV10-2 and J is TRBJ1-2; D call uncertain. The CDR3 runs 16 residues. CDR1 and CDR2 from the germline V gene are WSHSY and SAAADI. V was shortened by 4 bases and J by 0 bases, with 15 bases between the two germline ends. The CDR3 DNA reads TGCGCCAGCAGTGTCTTTTTGGCAGATACTAACTATGGCTACACCTTC. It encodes CASSVFLADTNYGYTF.

Here the CDR3 reads CASSLWAGDVVKNIQYF. The CDR3 DNA is TGTGCCAGCAGCTTGTGGGCAGGGGACGTTGTCAAAAACATTCAGTACTTC. The rearrangement links TRBV5-8 to TRBJ2-4; the D gene is possibly TRBD1 (6 bases). This CDR3 is 17 amino acids long. Trimming removed 1 base from V and 3 bases from J, with 17 bases in between. Germline V gene lookup returns CDR1 SGHTS and CDR2 YDEGEE. Full variable domain (remainder filled in from reference TRBV5-8 and TRBJ2-4): EAGVTQSPTHLIKTRGQQATLRCSPISGHTSVYWYQQALGLGLQFLLWYDEGEERNRGNFPPRFSGRQFPNYSSELNVNALELEDSALYLCASSLWAGDVVKNIQYFGAGTRLSVL.

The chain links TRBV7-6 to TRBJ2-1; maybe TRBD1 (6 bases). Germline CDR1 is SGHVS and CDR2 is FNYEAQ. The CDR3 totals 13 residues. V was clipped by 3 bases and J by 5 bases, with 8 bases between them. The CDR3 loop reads CASSLQGNNEQFF. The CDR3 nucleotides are TGTGCCAGCAGCTTGCAGGGGAACAATGAGCAGTTCTTC.

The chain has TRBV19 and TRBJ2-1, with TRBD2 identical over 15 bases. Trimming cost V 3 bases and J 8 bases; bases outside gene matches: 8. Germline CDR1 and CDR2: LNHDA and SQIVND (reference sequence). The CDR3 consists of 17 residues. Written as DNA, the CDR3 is TGTGCCAGTAGTATCGGACTAGCGGGGGGGCCGGGGGATGAGCAGTTCTTC. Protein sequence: CASSIGLAGGPGDEQFF.

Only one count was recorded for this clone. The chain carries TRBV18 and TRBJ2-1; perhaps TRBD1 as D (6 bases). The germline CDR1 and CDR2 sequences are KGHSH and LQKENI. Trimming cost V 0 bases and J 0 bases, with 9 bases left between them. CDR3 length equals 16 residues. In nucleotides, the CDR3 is TGTGCCAGCTCACCACCGGACAGAAGCTCCTACAATGAGCAGTTCTTC. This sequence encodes CASSPPDRSSYNEQFF.

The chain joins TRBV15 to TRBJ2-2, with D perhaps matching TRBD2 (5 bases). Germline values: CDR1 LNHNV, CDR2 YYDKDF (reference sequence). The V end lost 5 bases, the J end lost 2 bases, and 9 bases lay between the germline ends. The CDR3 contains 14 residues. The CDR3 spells CATSLGINTGELFF. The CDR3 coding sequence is TGTGCCACCAGCCTCGGGATCAACACCGGGGAGCTGTTTTTT.

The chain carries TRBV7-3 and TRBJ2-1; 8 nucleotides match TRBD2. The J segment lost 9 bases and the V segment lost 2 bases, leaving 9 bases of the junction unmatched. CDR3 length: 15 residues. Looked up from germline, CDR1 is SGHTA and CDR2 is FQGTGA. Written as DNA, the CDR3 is TGTGCCAGCAGCTTAGCCCGGGGGGGATTTGGTGAGCAGTTCTTC. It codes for CASSLARGGFGEQFF.

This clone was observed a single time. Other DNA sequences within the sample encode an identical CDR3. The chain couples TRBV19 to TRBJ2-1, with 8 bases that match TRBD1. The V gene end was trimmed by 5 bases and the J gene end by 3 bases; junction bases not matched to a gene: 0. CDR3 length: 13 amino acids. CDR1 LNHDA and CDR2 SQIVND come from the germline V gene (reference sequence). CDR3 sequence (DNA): TGTGCCAGTAGTGGGACAGGCTACAATGAGCAGTTCTTC. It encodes CASSGTGYNEQFF.

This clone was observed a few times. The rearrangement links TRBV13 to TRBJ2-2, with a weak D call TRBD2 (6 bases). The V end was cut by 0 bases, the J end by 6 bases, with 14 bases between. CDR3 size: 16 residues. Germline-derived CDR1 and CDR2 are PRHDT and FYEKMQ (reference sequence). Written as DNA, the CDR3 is TGTGCCAGCAGCTTAGGCCTGGGGGGTCCGGCCGGGGAGCTGTTTTTT. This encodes CASSLGLGGPAGELFF.

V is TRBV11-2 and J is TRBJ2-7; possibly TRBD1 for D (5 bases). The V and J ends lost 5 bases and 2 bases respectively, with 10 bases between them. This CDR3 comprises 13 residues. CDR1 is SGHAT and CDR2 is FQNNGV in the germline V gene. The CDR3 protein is CASSLDKPYEQYF. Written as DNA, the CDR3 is TGTGCCAGCAGCCTGGACAAGCCCTACGAGCAGTACTTC.

The CDR3 protein is CASSWGGHDYEQYF. CDR3 DNA sequence: TGTGCCAGCAGCTGGGGGGGCCACGACTACGAGCAGTACTTC. The chain combines TRBV5-4 with TRBJ2-7, with a weak D call TRBD2 (7 bases). Looked up from germline, CDR1 is SGHNT and CDR2 is YYREEE (reference sequence). V lost 3 bases to trimming and J lost 3 bases, with 13 bases between them. CDR3 length: 14 amino acids.

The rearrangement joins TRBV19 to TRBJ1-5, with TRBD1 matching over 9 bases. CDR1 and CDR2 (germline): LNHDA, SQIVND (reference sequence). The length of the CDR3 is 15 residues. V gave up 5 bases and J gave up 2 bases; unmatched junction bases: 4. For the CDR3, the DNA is TGTGCCAGTAGTCCGACAGGGGGTGGCAATCAGCCCCAGCATTTT. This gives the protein CASSPTGGGNQPQHF.

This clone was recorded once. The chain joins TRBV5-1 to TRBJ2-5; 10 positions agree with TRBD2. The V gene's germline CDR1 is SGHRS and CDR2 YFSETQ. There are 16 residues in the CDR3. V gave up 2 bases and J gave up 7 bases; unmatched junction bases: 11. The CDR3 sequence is CASSLRSGGALWTQYF. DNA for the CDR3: TGCGCCAGCAGCTTAAGAAGCGGGGGGGCCTTGTGGACCCAGTACTTC.

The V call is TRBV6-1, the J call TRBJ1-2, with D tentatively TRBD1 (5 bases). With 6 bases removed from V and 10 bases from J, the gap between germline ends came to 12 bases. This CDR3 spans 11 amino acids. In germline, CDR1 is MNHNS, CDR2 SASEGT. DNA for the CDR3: TGTGCCAGCAGGCCTATACAGGTCTACACCTTC. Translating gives CASRPIQVYTF.